The clone carrying this T cell receptor (beta chain) was observed a single time. What it recognizes is unknown. The sample belongs to a study of cytomegalovirus exposure and HLA in healthy donors. Study-level points and caveats: Cytomegalovirus-associated status was assigned to around 160 TCR beta chains. Per a prior analysis, the majority of TCR beta V segments were productive roughly 87% or roughly 30% of the time.

The CDR3 loop spans 13 amino acids. The ends were cut back, 7 bases at V and 0 bases at J, with 8 bases in the middle. In germline, CDR1 is SGHTS, CDR2 YDEGEE. Primers: 60 Vbeta forward and 13 Jbeta reverse. Sequencing was performed with immunoSEQ multiplex PCR; in TCRdb, only in-frame clones are kept and a portion is missing. This table has roughly 190,000 clones, around 86% appearing once. Sequencing used PBMCs. V usage is TRBV5-8 and J usage is TRBJ1-3, with D hard to call. This TCR came from a middle-aged man in good health and CMV-seropositive. In DNA, the CDR3 is TGTGCCAGCGGCACCTCCTCTGGAAACACCATATATTTT. As protein: CASGTSSGNTIYF.